The 12 T cell receptor beta chains listed next were all sequenced from one sample in a study of shared clonotypes between healthy human individuals. Data came from immunoSEQ multiplex PCR; TCRdb stores just in-frame clones and leaves some out. The sample has a few million clones; over 85% are singletons. Sequenced input: naive CD4+ T cells sorted from blood. The subset denotes: CD45RA+ positively selected. The receptors come from a man between 18 and 29 years old in good health.

J is TRBJ2-7 and V is TRBV18; 10 positions match TRBD2. The germline gives CDR1 KGHSH, CDR2 LQKENI. The V gene end was trimmed by 4 bases and the J gene end by 2 bases; junction bases not matched to a gene: 5. The CDR3 totals 15 residues. The CDR3 nucleotides are TGTGCCAGCTCACAGGAGCGGGGGGGAACCTACGAGCAGTACTTC. Protein: CASSQERGGTYEQYF.

The chain is built from TRBV11-2 and TRBJ1-3; D uncertain. The CDR3 covers 18 residues. In germline, CDR1 is SGHAT, CDR2 FQNNGV. The V end lost 2 bases, the J end lost 2 bases, and 19 bases lay between the germline ends. The CDR3 reads CASSLNEYQSGPGNTIYF. The CDR3 DNA reads TGTGCCAGCAGCTTAAATGAGTACCAAAGCGGCCCTGGAAACACCATATATTTT.

This rearrangement joins TRBV6-5 to TRBJ2-7, with 11 bases fitting TRBD2. Germline CDR1 is MNHEY and CDR2 is SVGAGI. The CDR3 is 14 amino acids. V was pared by 6 bases and J by 6 bases, with 7 bases of the junction left unmatched. DNA of the CDR3: TGTGCCAGCAGGGCGGGACTAGCGGTGAGCGAGCAGTACTTC. Residues: CASRAGLAVSEQYF.

This clone was seen only once. This rearrangement joins TRBV6-5 to TRBJ1-1; no firm D call. Trimming removed 6 bases at V and 1 base at J, with 12 bases between. Germline V lookup: CDR1 MNHEY, CDR2 SVGAGI. The CDR3 spans 14 residues. The CDR3 nucleotides read TGTGCCAGCAGAATTCAAGATCAGAACACTGAAGCTTTCTTT. It encodes CASRIQDQNTEAFF.

The gene calls are TRBV5-1 and TRBJ1-5, with D possibly being TRBD1 (5 bases). Germline V gives CDR1 SGHRS, CDR2 YFSETQ. V shed 4 bases and J shed 0 bases, with 11 bases lying between them. CDR3 length: 15 residues. The CDR3 DNA reads TGCGCCAGCAGCGTCGGGGGGTTTAGCAATCAGCCCCAGCATTTT. Amino acids: CASSVGGFSNQPQHF.

Turning to this clone: Other DNA sequences in the sample encode the same CDR3. The chain recombines TRBV2 with TRBJ2-5, with 12 bases that match TRBD2. The CDR3 covers 14 residues. The junction had 4 bases not matched to a gene; V was cut back by 6 bases and J by 5 bases. The germline V gene encodes CDR1 SNHLY and CDR2 FYNNEI. CDR3 region: CASSPGLAGETQYF. CDR3 nucleotides: TGTGCCAGCAGCCCCGGACTAGCGGGGGAGACCCAGTACTTC.

This chain joins TRBV10-3 and TRBJ1-4; D not certain. The CDR3 length is 13 residues. Germline-derived CDR1 and CDR2 are ENHRY and SYGVKD. Trimming pared 0 bases from V and 14 bases from J, leaving 13 bases between. The chain's CDR3 is CAISESVGLRLFF. The CDR3, as DNA: TGTGCCATCAGTGAGTCAGTCGGGCTAAGGCTGTTTTTT.

In regard to this clone: This sample also contains other DNA sequences that code for the same CDR3. The genes are TRBV9 and TRBJ1-5; tentative D call: TRBD1 (5 bases). CDR1 and CDR2 (germline): SGDLS, YYNGEE. Trimming took 0 bases from V and 4 from J, leaving 5 bases between them. This CDR3 region has 13 residues. CDR3 sequence reads: CASSVGQNQPQHF. In nucleotides, the CDR3 is TGTGCCAGCAGCGTAGGACAGAATCAGCCCCAGCATTTT. Full variable domain (remainder filled in from reference TRBV9 and TRBJ1-5): DSGVTQTPKHLITATGQRVTLRCSPRSGDLSVYWYQQSLDQGLQFLIQYYNGEERAKGNILERFSAQQFPDLHSELNLSSLELGDSALYFCASSVGQNQPQHFGDGTRLSIL.

This chain connects TRBV5-1 to TRBJ1-1; D unresolved. V shed 0 bases and J shed 2 bases, with 14 bases lying between them. The CDR3 runs 16 residues. Per the germline V gene, CDR1 is SGHRS and CDR2 is YFSETQ. CDR3 residues: CASSLGGASPNTEAFF. CDR3 DNA sequence: TGCGCCAGCAGCTTGGGAGGAGCTTCCCCCAACACTGAAGCTTTCTTT. Complete variable domain (other parts from reference TRBV5-1 and TRBJ1-1): KAGVTQTPRYLIKTRGQQVTLSCSPISGHRSVSWYQQTPGQGLQFLFEYFSETQRNKGNFPGRFSGRQFSNSRSEMNVSTLELGDSALYLCASSLGGASPNTEAFFGQGTRLTVV.

The V gene is TRBV6-1, the J gene TRBJ2-3; 8 bases match TRBD2. Germline V CDR1 and CDR2: MNHNS, SASEGT. The ends lost 7 bases at V and 2 bases at J; junction bases unmatched: 5. This CDR3 contains 14 residues. The CDR3, as DNA: TGTGCCAGCAAATTAGCGGGACCCACAGATACGCAGTATTTT. Encoded protein: CASKLAGPTDTQYF.

This clone came up a few times. V is TRBV2 and J is TRBJ1-1; D unresolved. Trimming pared 7 bases from V and 1 base from J, leaving 13 bases between. The CDR3 has 14 residues. Germline V CDR1 and CDR2: SNHLY, FYNNEI. The CDR3 region has the DNA TGTGCCAGCACAGTACGTTCCAAGAACACTGAAGCTTTCTTT. Its translation: CASTVRSKNTEAFF.

CDR3 in amino acids: CASSAQTGSNSYEQYF. The CDR3 bases are TGTGCCAGCAGTGCACAGACAGGATCCAACTCCTACGAGCAGTACTTC. V and J are TRBV6-1 and TRBJ2-7; TRBD1 might be the D (6 bases). CDR3 size: 16 residues. The V gene lost 4 bases and the J gene lost 0 bases, with 16 bases spanning the gap. The germline gives CDR1 MNHNS, CDR2 SASEGT.